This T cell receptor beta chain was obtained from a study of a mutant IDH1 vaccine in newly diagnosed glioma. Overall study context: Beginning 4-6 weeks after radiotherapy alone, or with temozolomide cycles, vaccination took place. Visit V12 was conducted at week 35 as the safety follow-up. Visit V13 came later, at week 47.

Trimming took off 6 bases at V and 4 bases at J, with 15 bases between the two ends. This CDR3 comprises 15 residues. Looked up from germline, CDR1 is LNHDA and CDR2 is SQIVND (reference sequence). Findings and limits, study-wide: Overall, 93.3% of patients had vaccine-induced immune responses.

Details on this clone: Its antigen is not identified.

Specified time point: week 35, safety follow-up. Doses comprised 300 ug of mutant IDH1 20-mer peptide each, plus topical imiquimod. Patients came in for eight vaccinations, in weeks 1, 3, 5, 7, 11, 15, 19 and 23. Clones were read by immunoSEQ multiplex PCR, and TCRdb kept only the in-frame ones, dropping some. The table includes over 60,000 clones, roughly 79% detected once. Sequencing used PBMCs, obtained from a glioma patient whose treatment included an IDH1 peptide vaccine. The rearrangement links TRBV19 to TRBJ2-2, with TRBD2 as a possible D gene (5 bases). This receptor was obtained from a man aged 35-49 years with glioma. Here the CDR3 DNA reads TGTGCCAGTAGGGAAGGGCTAGCTGGCACCGGGGAGCTGTTTTTT. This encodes CASREGLAGTGELFF.